These T cell receptor beta chains were read from a single sample in a study of blood T cells in healthy people across ages. One entry per CDR3 protein results from TCRdb running MiXCR on the 5' RACE reads. The sample records around 1,700,000 distinct CDR3 sequences, roughly 28% being singletons. The sequencing input was blood. These receptors were obtained from a woman aged 25 to 39 in good health. CDR3s include the opening cysteine and the closing phenylalanine or tryptophan. D genes are given only for firm matches. For some rows the clone size is stated as once, few or many, or as a class when expanded; others skip it.

clone_size	v_call	d_call	j_call	cdr3_aa	cdr3_nt
few	TRBV12-3/TRBV12-4	.	TRBJ2-6	CASSFGSGPGANVLTF	TGTGCCAGCAGTTTCGGTTCCGGGCCTGGGGCCAACGTCCTGACTTTC
.	TRBV20-1	TRBD1	TRBJ1-5	CSAGETGGANQPQHF	TGCAGTGCTGGAGAGACAGGGGGCGCGAATCAGCCCCAGCATTTT
.	TRBV5-1	TRBD1	TRBJ2-7	CASSLAVGGLDEQYF	TGCGCCAGCAGCTTGGCCGTAGGGGGCCTCGACGAGCAGTACTTC
.	TRBV7-2	TRBD1	TRBJ1-6	CASSSRQGLSPLHF	TGTGCCAGCAGCTCACGACAGGGTTTGTCACCCCTCCACTTT
.	TRBV7-9	.	TRBJ2-1	CANSLGTFHNEQFF	TGTGCCAACAGCTTAGGGACCTTCCACAATGAGCAGTTCTTC
.	TRBV6-5	TRBD1	TRBJ1-2	CASSPGQGYHYTF	TGTGCCAGCAGTCCCGGACAGGGGTATCACTACACCTTC
.	TRBV20-1	TRBD2	TRBJ2-1	CSARDRLAGAGEQFF	TGCAGTGCTAGAGATCGACTAGCGGGAGCAGGCGAGCAGTTCTTC
few	TRBV7-9	.	TRBJ1-1	CASSLALGGNTEAFF	TGTGCCAGCAGCTTAGCGCTGGGAGGGAACACTGAAGCTTTCTTT
.	TRBV29-1	.	TRBJ2-3	CSVPVGGRDTQYF	TGCAGCGTCCCCGTGGGGGGAAGGGATACGCAGTATTTT
few	TRBV7-9	.	TRBJ1-4	CASSPVSGNEKLFF	TGTGCCAGCAGCCCCGTGAGCGGGAATGAAAAACTGTTTTTT
.	TRBV5-1	TRBD1	TRBJ2-3	CASSRGGANTQYF	TGCGCCAGCAGCCGAGGGGGCGCGAATACGCAGTATTTT
.	TRBV19	TRBD2	TRBJ2-7	CASSTLARLREQYF	TGTGCCAGTAGTACACTAGCGAGATTGAGGGAGCAGTACTTC
.	TRBV2	.	TRBJ2-1	CASSESGGQFF	TGTGCCAGCAGTGAAAGTGGAGGGCAGTTCTTC